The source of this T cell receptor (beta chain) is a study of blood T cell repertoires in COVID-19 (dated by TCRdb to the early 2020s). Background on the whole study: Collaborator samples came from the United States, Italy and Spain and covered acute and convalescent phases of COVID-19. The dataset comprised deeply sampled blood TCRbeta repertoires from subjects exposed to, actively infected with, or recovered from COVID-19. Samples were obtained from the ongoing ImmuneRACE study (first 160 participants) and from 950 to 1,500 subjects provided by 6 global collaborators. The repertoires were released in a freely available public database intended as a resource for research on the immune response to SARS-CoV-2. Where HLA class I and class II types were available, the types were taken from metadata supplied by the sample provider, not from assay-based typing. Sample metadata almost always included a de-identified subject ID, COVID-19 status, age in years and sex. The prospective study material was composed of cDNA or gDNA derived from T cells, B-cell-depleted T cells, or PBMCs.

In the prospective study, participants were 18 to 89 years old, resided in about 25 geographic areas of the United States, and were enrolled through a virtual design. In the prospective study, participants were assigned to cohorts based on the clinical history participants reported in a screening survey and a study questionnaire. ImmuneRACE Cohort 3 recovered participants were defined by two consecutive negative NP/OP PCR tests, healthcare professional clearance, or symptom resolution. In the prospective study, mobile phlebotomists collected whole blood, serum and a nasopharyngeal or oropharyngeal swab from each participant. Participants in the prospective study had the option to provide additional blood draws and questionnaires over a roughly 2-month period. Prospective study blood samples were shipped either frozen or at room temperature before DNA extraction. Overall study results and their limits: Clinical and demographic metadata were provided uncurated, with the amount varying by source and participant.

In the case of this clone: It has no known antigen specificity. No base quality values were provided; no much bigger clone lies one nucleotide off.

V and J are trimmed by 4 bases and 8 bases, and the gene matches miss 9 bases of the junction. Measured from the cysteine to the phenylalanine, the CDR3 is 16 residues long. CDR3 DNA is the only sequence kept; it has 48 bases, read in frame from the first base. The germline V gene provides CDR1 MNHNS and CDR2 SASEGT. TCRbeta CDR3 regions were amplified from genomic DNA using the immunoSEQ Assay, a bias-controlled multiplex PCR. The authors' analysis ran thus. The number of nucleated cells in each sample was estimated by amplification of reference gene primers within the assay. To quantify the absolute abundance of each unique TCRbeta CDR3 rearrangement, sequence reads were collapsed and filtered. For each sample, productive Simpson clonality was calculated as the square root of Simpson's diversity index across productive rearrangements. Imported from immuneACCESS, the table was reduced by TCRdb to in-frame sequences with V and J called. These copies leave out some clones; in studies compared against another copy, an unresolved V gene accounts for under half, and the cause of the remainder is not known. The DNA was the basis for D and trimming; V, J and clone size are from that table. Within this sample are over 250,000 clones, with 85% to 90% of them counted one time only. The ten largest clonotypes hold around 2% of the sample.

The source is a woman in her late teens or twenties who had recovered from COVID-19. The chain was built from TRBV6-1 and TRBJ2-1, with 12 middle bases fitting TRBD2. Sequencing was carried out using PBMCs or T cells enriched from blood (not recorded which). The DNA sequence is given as TGTGCCAGCAGTGCACGACTAGCGGGGGATATCTATGAGCAGTTCTTC. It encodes CASSARLAGDIYEQFF.